This T cell receptor (beta chain) was documented in a study of CD4 T cells in relation to SARS-CoV-2 and coronaviruses. In the study overall: Controls used an HIV-1 Nef peptide pool or no peptide.

Only one count was recorded for this clone. Its antigen is undetermined. CD4+ T cells from unexposed donors were obtained before the COVID-19 pandemic (2011-2018). After about 10 days of culture, CD4+ T cells were isolated. Cells permitting, SARS-CoV-2 S/N and four cold-coronavirus spikes were tested on unexposed-donor CD4+ T cells. Germline V gives CDR1 MDHEN, CDR2 SYDVKM. V lost 2 bases and J 3 bases, leaving 10 bases between the germline ends. The CDR3 totals 14 residues. Repertoires were generated with immunoSEQ multiplex PCR, while TCRdb's copy carries only in-frame clones and drops some. This sample has 20,000 to 25,000 clones; 60% to 80% occur once, and the top ten carry around an eighth.

The sample was CD4+ T cells from PBMCs, cultured in vitro. This receptor was identified in a human donor in good health. The chain employs TRBV28 and TRBJ1-2, with D perhaps matching TRBD1 (5 bases). CDR3 residues: CASSLGAGYYGYTF. The DNA of the CDR3 is TGTGCCAGCAGTTTAGGGGCAGGTTACTATGGCTACACCTTC.